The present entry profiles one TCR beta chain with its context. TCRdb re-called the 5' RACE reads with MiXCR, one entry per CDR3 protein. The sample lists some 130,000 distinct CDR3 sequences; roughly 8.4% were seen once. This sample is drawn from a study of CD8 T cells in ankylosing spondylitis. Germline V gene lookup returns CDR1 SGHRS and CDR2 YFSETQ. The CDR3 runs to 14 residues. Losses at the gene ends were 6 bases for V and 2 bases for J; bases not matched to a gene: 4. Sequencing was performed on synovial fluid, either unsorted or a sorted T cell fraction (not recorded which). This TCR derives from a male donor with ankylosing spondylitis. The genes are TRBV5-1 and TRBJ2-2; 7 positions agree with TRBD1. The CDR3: CASKYRGNTGELFF. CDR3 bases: TGCGCCAGCAAGTACAGGGGCAACACCGGGGAGCTGTTTTTT. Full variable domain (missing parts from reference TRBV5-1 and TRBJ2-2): KAGVTQTPRYLIKTRGQQVTLSCSPISGHRSVSWYQQTPGQGLQFLFEYFSETQRNKGNFPGRFSGRQFSNSRSEMNVSTLELGDSALYLCASKYRGNTGELFFGEGSRLTVL.